The 15 T cell receptor beta chains in this list originate from one sample, sequenced in a study of blood T cells in healthy people across ages. Using a J-beta primer mix together with a sample-barcoded 5' primer, a second PCR was run for roughly 6 to 12 cycles. A single record per CDR3 protein comes from TCRdb applying MiXCR to the 5' RACE reads. Among about 670,000 distinct CDR3 sequences listed, 45% to 60% were seen once. Sequenced sample: blood. The source is a woman older than 75 in good health.

This sequence joins TRBV21-1 and TRBJ2-5; the D segment call TRBD1 is taken from the table without a DNA check. TRBV21-1 has pseudogene status. CDR3 length equals 14 residues. CDR3 region: CASKAGDRGREQYF. The CDR3 DNA is TGTGCCAGCAAAGCAGGGGACAGGGGGCGAGAGCAGTACTTC.

This clonotype has at least ten counts. V usage is TRBV5-1 and J usage is TRBJ1-2; maybe TRBD1 (5 bases). The V gene's germline CDR1 is SGHRS and CDR2 YFSETQ. This CDR3 spans 13 amino acids. V lost 0 bases, J lost 7 bases, and 10 bases lay in between. For the CDR3, the DNA is TGCGCCAGCAGCTTGGTCGCAGGGAGTGGCTACACCTTC. Translating gives CASSLVAGSGYTF.

This chain uses TRBV20-1 with TRBJ1-6; D is ambiguous. This CDR3 comprises 13 residues. In germline, CDR1 is DFQATT, CDR2 SNEGSKA (reference sequence). The germline V and J ends were trimmed by 6 bases and 2 bases, with 8 bases remaining between them. In nucleotides, the CDR3 is TGCAGTGCAACGACAACCTATAATTCACCCCTCCACTTT. Translated, it gives CSATTTYNSPLHF.

The rearrangement joins TRBV10-3 to TRBJ2-1; D is unresolved. V gave up 10 bases and J gave up 5 bases, with 15 bases separating them. The CDR3 runs to 13 residues. Germline V gene lookup returns CDR1 ENHRY and CDR2 SYGVKD. The CDR3 DNA is TGTGCCACGCATGCGATGACAAACAATGAGCAGTTCTTC. Amino acids: CATHAMTNNEQFF.

Comment on this clonotype: A read error is possible here, since a much larger clone lies one base away. The gene calls are TRBV7-8 and TRBJ2-5; no clear D gene. The tail of the sequence fits TRBJ2-7 better, so the J call may be wrong. The CDR3 consists of 17 residues. Germline-derived CDR1 and CDR2 are SGHVS and FQNEAQ. The CDR3 region has the DNA TGTGCCAGCAGCTTCTCCTCCGGCGGAAGGGCCTCCGACGAGCAGTACTTC. It is translated as CASSFSSGGRASDEQYF.

V usage is TRBV28 and J usage is TRBJ1-2; 9 nucleotides agree with TRBD1. The V and J ends lost 3 bases and 2 bases, in that order; junction bases with no gene match: 7. Germline V gene sequence: CDR1 MDHEN, CDR2 SYDVKM. The CDR3 has 16 residues. The CDR3 DNA is TGTGCCAGCAGTTTGCATGGGACAGGGACGAACTATGGCTACACCTTC. Translated: CASSLHGTGTNYGYTF.

V and J are TRBV3-1 and TRBJ2-3; D unclear. The CDR3 is 17 residues long. Looked up from germline, CDR1 is LGHDT and CDR2 is YNNKEL (reference sequence). Trimming cost V 5 bases and J 0 bases, with 18 bases left between them. The CDR3 here is CASSSFQSIVSTDTQYF. DNA for the CDR3: TGTGCCAGCAGCTCCTTTCAGAGTATCGTGAGCACAGATACGCAGTATTTT.

The chain links TRBV4-1 to TRBJ1-4, with D possibly matching TRBD1 (6 bases). CDR1 and CDR2 from the germline V gene are MGHRA and YSYEKL. Trimming pared 0 bases from V and 8 bases from J, leaving 22 bases between. The CDR3 totals 18 residues. In DNA, the CDR3 is TGCGCCAGCAGCCAAGATCCTCCGGACAGCTCCATAGCCGAAAAACTGTTTTTT. Translated: CASSQDPPDSSIAEKLFF.

V and J are TRBV7-9 and TRBJ2-2; possibly TRBD2 for D (5 bases). Germline CDR1 is SEHNR and CDR2 is FQNEAQ (reference sequence). Trimming removed 5 bases from V and 0 bases from J, with 13 bases in between. CDR3 length equals 16 residues. Written as DNA, the CDR3 is TGTGCCAGCAGCGTAAGGACGGGGACGAACACCGGGGAGCTGTTTTTT. Residues: CASSVRTGTNTGELFF.

In this sample, this clonotype turned up once. A much larger clone lies a single base off, so this may be a read error. The chain joins TRBV12-3 or TRBV12-4 to TRBJ2-5, with 13 bases lining up with TRBD2. V shed 6 bases and J 11 bases; nucleotides not matched to a gene: 9. The CDR3 spans 14 residues. CDR3 sequence reads: CASRTSGRSNEQYF. The CDR3 bases are TGTGCCAGCAGGACTAGCGGGAGGTCCAATGAGCAGTACTTC.

This chain uses TRBV29-1 with TRBJ1-2, with 7 nucleotides matching TRBD1. The germline gives CDR1 SQVTM, CDR2 ANQGSEA. CDR3 length: 12 amino acids. With V trimmed by 4 bases and J by 1 base, 0 bases remained unmatched. This CDR3 is CSVGDSNYGYTF. CDR3 in DNA: TGCAGCGTTGGGGACAGTAACTATGGCTACACCTTC.

The chain is built from TRBV20-1 and TRBJ1-1; no reliable D call. The length of the CDR3 is 15 residues. In germline, CDR1 is DFQATT, CDR2 SNEGSKA (reference sequence). Trimming removed 0 bases at V and 1 base at J, with 12 bases between. CDR3 sequence: CSARDQFRRNTEAFF. The CDR3 DNA is TGCAGTGCTAGAGATCAGTTCCGCAGGAACACTGAAGCTTTCTTT.

V is TRBV20-1 and J is TRBJ2-1; D assignment may be TRBD1 or TRBD2 (6 bases each). Trimming left V 6 bases short and J 6 bases short, with 18 bases between. CDR3 size: 14 residues. Germline V gene data show CDR1 as DFQATT and CDR2 as SNEGSKA (reference sequence). The CDR3 is CSAGRGAHSNEQFF. Here the CDR3 DNA reads TGCAGTGCCGGTAGGGGGGCGCATTCCAATGAGCAGTTCTTC.

This sequence joins TRBV9 and TRBJ2-3; D is unresolved. Germline lookup yields CDR1 SGDLS and CDR2 YYNGEE. V was trimmed by 3 bases and J by 2 bases, leaving 13 bases between them. The CDR3 covers 15 residues. The CDR3: CASSARGGFTDTQYF. In DNA, the CDR3 is TGTGCCAGCAGCGCCCGCGGTGGCTTCACAGATACGCAGTATTTT.

On this clonotype: A single base separates this from a much larger clone, so it may be a read error. V and J are TRBV10-3 and TRBJ2-5; no clear D. TRBJ2-7 explains the end of the DNA better; the J call may be wrong. This CDR3 is built from 15 residues. Germline-derived CDR1 and CDR2 are ENHRY and SYGVKD. In DNA form, the CDR3 reads TGTGCCATCAGTGAGTCGGTAATACGGGTCCACGAGCAGTACTTC. Its protein product is CAISESVIRVHEQYF.